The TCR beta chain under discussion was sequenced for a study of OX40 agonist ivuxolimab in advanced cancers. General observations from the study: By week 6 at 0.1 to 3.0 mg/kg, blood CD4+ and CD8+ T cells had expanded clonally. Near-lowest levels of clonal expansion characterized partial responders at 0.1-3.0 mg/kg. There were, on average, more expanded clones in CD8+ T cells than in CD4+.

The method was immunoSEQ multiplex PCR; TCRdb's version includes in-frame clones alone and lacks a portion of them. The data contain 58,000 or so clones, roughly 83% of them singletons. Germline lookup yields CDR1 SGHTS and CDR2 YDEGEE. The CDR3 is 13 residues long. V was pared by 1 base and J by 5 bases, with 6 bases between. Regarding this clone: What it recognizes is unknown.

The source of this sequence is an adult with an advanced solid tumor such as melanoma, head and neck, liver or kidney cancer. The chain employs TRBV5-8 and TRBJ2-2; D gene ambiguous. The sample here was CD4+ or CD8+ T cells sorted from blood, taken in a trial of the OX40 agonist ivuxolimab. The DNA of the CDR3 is TGTGCCAGCAGCTTGTTACCTACCGGGGAGCTGTTTTTT. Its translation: CASSLLPTGELFF. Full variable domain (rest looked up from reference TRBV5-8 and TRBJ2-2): EAGVTQSPTHLIKTRGQQATLRCSPISGHTSVYWYQQALGLGLQFLLWYDEGEERNRGNFPPRFSGRQFPNYSSELNVNALELEDSALYLCASSLLPTGELFFGEGSRLTVL.